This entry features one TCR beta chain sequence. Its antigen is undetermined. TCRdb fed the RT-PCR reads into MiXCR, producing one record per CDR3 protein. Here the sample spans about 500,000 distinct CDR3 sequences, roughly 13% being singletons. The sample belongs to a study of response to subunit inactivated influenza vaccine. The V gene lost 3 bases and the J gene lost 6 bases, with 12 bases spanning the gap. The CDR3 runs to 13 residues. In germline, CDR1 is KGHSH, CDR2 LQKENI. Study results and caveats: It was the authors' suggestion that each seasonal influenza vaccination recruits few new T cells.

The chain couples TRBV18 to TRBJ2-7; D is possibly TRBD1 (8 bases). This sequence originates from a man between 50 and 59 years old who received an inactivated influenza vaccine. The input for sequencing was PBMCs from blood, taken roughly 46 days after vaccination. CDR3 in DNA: TGTGCCAGCTCACCGACAGGGGAGGGCGAGCAGTACTTC. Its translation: CASSPTGEGEQYF.